This T cell receptor beta chain originates from a study of long-term antiretroviral therapy in people with HIV. Points from the study as a whole: Whichever time point was examined, clones expanded before ART dominated the repertoire.

Trimming shortened V by 7 bases and J by 5 bases, and 15 bases separated the two germline ends. Germline V gene sequence: CDR1 MDHEN, CDR2 SYDVKM. The CDR3 loop spans 14 amino acids. Sequencing used immunoSEQ v3.0 at survey level. TCRdb keeps only in-frame clones here, not all; method: immunoSEQ multiplex PCR. The table records around 29,000 clones, less than 85% of them present only once. Of note for this clone: Its matching antigen is unknown.

The source material was unsorted PBMCs, sampled 0.3 years after starting antiretroviral therapy. V is TRBV28 and J is TRBJ2-1; D may match TRBD1 or TRBD2 (6 bases each). The clonotype originates from a man aged 35 to 55 with HIV. CDR3 nucleotide sequence: TGTGCCAGCACCCTAAGGGGGGATAACAATGAGCAGTTCTTC. Its translation: CASTLRGDNNEQFF.